This T cell receptor beta chain derives from a study of OX40 agonist ivuxolimab in advanced cancers. Study overall: Of the participants, under 50% had some prior anti-PD-1, anti-PD-L1 or anti-CTLA-4 therapy, which was allowed.

The repertoire was sequenced with immunoSEQ multiplex PCR; TCRdb's copy has only in-frame clones and lacks some. The sample yields 55,000 to 75,000 clones, 70% to 90% seen once. Notes on this clone: Its antigen is unidentified.

Study conclusions and caveats: Partial responders at 0.1-3.0 mg/kg showed near-lowest clonal expansion.

Germline V gene data show CDR1 as SGHRS and CDR2 as YFSETQ. The CDR3 consists of 14 residues. Trimming removed 5 bases from V and 7 bases from J; junction bases left unmatched: 10. This clonotype was obtained from an adult with an advanced solid tumor such as melanoma, head and neck, liver or kidney cancer. Here the sequenced sample was CD4+ or CD8+ T cells sorted from blood, taken in a trial of the OX40 agonist ivuxolimab. This chain joins TRBV5-1 and TRBJ1-2; 8 nucleotides line up with TRBD1. CDR3 bases: TGCGCCAGCAGATGGGACAGGATCTCCAGTGGCTACACCTTC. Amino acid sequence: CASRWDRISSGYTF.